A single sample is the source of the 25 T cell receptor beta chains below, sequenced in a study of blood T cells in healthy people across ages (dated by TCRdb to about 2015). Libraries were made using 5' RACE. The listed sequencing device is Illumina HiSeq 2500. A second PCR of about 6 to 11 cycles was run with a J-beta primer mix and a sample-barcoded 5' primer. In TCRdb, the public reads were trimmed at Q25 with fastp and aligned with MiXCR, with productive beta chains retained. Identical CDR3 protein sequences are pooled into one entry, listed with their most common genes and DNA. This sample holds a few hundred thousand distinct CDR3 sequences; roughly a quarter were observed only once. The top ten clones comprise 3% to 4.5% of the sample. The data also belong to a second study, concerning T cells of mothers and their children.

Sequenced: blood. Receptors were obtained from a boy under 10 years old in good health.

As regards this clonotype: A read error may produce the germline difference seen at one junction end. V is TRBV27 and J is TRBJ2-5; 10 bases are shared with TRBD2. The CDR3 runs to 14 residues. Germline-derived CDR1 and CDR2 are MNHEY and SMNVEV (reference sequence). The CDR3 protein is CARSPLGAGGPQYF. The CDR3 DNA is TGTGCCCGCAGTCCCCTTGGAGCGGGAGGGCCCCAGTACTTC.

The rearrangement joins TRBV10-3 to TRBJ1-2; 7 bases are a match to TRBD1. Germline values: CDR1 ENHRY, CDR2 SYGVKD. The CDR3 totals 17 residues. V lost 0 bases and J lost 6; bases outside the gene matches: 13. The CDR3 spells CAISESQWDSDQHGYTF. The DNA of the CDR3 is TGTGCCATCAGTGAGTCTCAATGGGACAGCGACCAGCATGGCTACACCTTC.

The rearrangement joins TRBV9 to TRBJ2-4; 9 bases are a match to TRBD1. Losses at the gene ends were 3 bases for V and 8 bases for J; bases not matched to a gene: 6. Germline V lookup: CDR1 SGDLS, CDR2 YYNGEE. This CDR3 comprises 14 residues. In DNA, the CDR3 is TGTGCCAGCAGCGGAGGGACAGGGAATGACATTCAGTACTTC. Its translation is CASSGGTGNDIQYF.

J is TRBJ2-5 and V is TRBV28; D possibly corresponds to TRBD2 (5 bases). Germline V lookup: CDR1 MDHEN, CDR2 SYDVKM. The V and J ends lost 6 bases and 2 bases respectively, with 28 bases between them. The CDR3 contains 19 residues. The CDR3 spells CASSSLWETSRPLQETQYF. CDR3 coding DNA: TGTGCCAGCAGCTCCTTGTGGGAGACCAGCCGGCCCTTACAAGAGACCCAGTACTTC.

This chain connects TRBV7-2 to TRBJ2-1; 8 bases match TRBD2. V was pared by 0 bases and J by 8 bases, with 9 bases of the junction left unmatched. The CDR3 extends over 16 amino acids. Germline V lookup: CDR1 SGHTA, CDR2 FQGNSA. DNA of the CDR3: TGTGCCAGCAGCTTAGCAGGACTAGCAGGTGAGGATGAGCAGTTCTTC. Protein sequence: CASSLAGLAGEDEQFF.

The J gene is TRBJ2-2, the V gene TRBV11-2, with 7 positions matching TRBD1. Trimming cost V 4 bases and J 5 bases; bases outside gene matches: 4. The CDR3 spans 14 residues. Germline V gene sequence: CDR1 SGHAT, CDR2 FQNNGV. DNA of the CDR3: TGTGCCAGCAGCTCTACAGGGGAAACCGGGGAGCTGTTTTTT. Its translation is CASSSTGETGELFF.

This clonotype has just a few counts. The gene calls are TRBV12-3 or TRBV12-4 and TRBJ2-5; unclear D gene. The CDR3 consists of 13 residues. V was shortened by 6 bases and J by 4 bases, with 12 bases between the two germline ends. The CDR3 bases are TGTGCCAGCAGCCCCCTTCTCGGAGAGACCCAGTACTTC. Translating it yields CASSPLLGETQYF.

The V and J genes are TRBV29-1 and TRBJ2-3; TRBD2 matches at 8 bases. Germline CDR1 SQVTM, CDR2 ANQGSEA. CDR3 length equals 15 residues. J was trimmed by 1 base and V by 7 bases; bases with no gene match: 10. The CDR3 loop is CSAGGGMGGTDTQYF. The CDR3 nucleotides are TGCAGCGCGGGCGGGGGGATGGGAGGCACAGATACGCAGTATTTT.

V and J are TRBV10-2 and TRBJ2-5; 7 bases fit TRBD2. The CDR3 covers 14 residues. V shed 0 bases and J 11 bases; nucleotides not matched to a gene: 9. The germline gives CDR1 WSHSY, CDR2 SAAADI. Here the CDR3 reads CASSESRDVREQYF. The CDR3 nucleotides are TGCGCCAGCAGTGAGTCTAGAGATGTGCGGGAGCAGTACTTC.

V gene TRBV12-5 combines with J gene TRBJ2-5; unclear D gene. The J call is doubtful: the DNA matches TRBJ2-7 better. CDR3 length equals 15 residues. Germline values: CDR1 LGHNT, CDR2 FRNRAP. The CDR3 here is CASAPKGIGSGEQYF. As DNA, the CDR3 is TGTGCTAGTGCCCCTAAAGGGATTGGGTCTGGCGAGCAGTACTTC.

This clonotype was found a few times. The chain uses TRBV12-5 and TRBJ2-7; D unclear. The CDR3 spans 13 residues. V was shortened by 5 bases and J by 4 bases, with 12 bases between the two germline ends. Germline V gene data show CDR1 as LGHNT and CDR2 as FRNRAP. CDR3 in amino acids: CASGPQGKYEQYF. The CDR3 DNA reads TGTGCTAGTGGTCCCCAAGGAAAATACGAGCAGTACTTC.

This rearrangement joins TRBV7-6 to TRBJ2-1, with 7 positions matching TRBD1. The germline CDR1 and CDR2 sequences are SGHVS and FNYEAQ. This CDR3 comprises 13 residues. With V trimmed by 6 bases and J by 5 bases, 4 bases remained unmatched. CDR3 amino acids: CASSYDRDNEQFF. The CDR3 DNA follows: TGTGCCAGCAGTTATGACAGGGACAATGAGCAGTTCTTC.

The rearrangement uses TRBV3-1 and TRBJ2-6; the D is unclear. The CDR3 runs to 16 residues. CDR1 and CDR2 (germline): LGHDT, YNNKEL (reference sequence). Trimming left V 2 bases short and J 4 bases short, with 12 bases between. CDR3 nucleotide sequence: TGTGCCAGCAGCCAAAAGGCACCGACGGGGGCCAACGTCCTGACTTTC. The encoded protein is CASSQKAPTGANVLTF.

This clonotype turned up a few times. The chain employs TRBV20-1 and TRBJ1-2; D unclear. The CDR3 runs 12 residues. Germline V gene data show CDR1 as DFQATT and CDR2 as SNEGSKA (reference sequence). Trimming removed 3 bases at V and 4 bases at J, with 9 bases between. CDR3 sequence: CSARGTRYGYTF. DNA for the CDR3: TGCAGTGCTAGGGGCACCCGCTATGGCTACACCTTC.

The chain has TRBV21-1 and TRBJ1-5. TRBV21-1 is described as a pseudogene. The CDR3 loop spans 12 amino acids. This chain's CDR3 is CASSKVNQPQHF. The DNA for the CDR3 is TGTGCCAGCAGCAAAGTGAACCAGCCCCAGCATTTT.

This clonotype was seen only a few times. This chain connects TRBV29-1 to TRBJ2-6, with TRBD2 matching over 7 bases. With 5 bases clipped from V and 3 bases from J, the junction kept 4 bases outside the gene matches. The CDR3 has 14 residues. Germline loops: CDR1 SQVTM, CDR2 ANQGSEA. Written as DNA, the CDR3 is TGCAGCGTTAACGGGGGGAGTGGGGCCAACGTCCTGACTTTC. Protein: CSVNGGSGANVLTF.

This chain connects TRBV11-2 to TRBJ2-2, with 8 bases that match TRBD2. There are 16 residues in the CDR3. Germline V lookup: CDR1 SGHAT, CDR2 FQNNGV. With 5 bases clipped from V and 4 bases from J, the junction kept 9 bases outside the gene matches. Here the CDR3 DNA reads TGTGCCAGCAGCCGGATCGGGGGGGCGAGCACCGGGGAGCTGTTTTTT. It translates to CASSRIGGASTGELFF.

This chain links TRBV9 with TRBJ1-2; D gene ambiguous. There are 14 residues in the CDR3. Trimming took off 4 bases at V and 1 base at J, with 11 bases between the two ends. Germline values: CDR1 SGDLS, CDR2 YYNGEE. The CDR3 DNA reads TGTGCCAGCAGCCCCCAGCGGGGTAACTATGGCTACACCTTC. Its protein product is CASSPQRGNYGYTF.

This chain joins TRBV7-9 and TRBJ2-3; TRBD2 agrees at 15 bases. The V and J ends lost 4 bases and 6 bases, in that order; junction bases with no gene match: 5. This CDR3 is built from 16 residues. Germline CDR1 SEHNR, CDR2 FQNEAQ (reference sequence). The CDR3: CASSSGLAGGLDTQYF. The CDR3 DNA is TGTGCCAGCAGCTCGGGACTAGCGGGAGGTTTGGATACGCAGTATTTT.

This clonotype came up many times. This chain links TRBV19 with TRBJ2-6, with D unresolved. The CDR3 is 15 residues long. Germline V gene sequence: CDR1 LNHDA, CDR2 SQIVND (reference sequence). Trimming left V 5 bases short and J 0 bases short, with 8 bases between. CDR3 amino acids: CASSPPFSGANVLTF. Written as DNA, the CDR3 is TGTGCCAGTAGTCCCCCTTTCTCTGGGGCCAACGTCCTGACTTTC.

The chain employs TRBV5-5 and TRBJ2-1, with D perhaps TRBD1 (6 bases). The tail of the sequence fits TRBJ2-7 better, so the J call may be wrong. This CDR3 is 14 amino acids long. Germline CDR1 SGHKS, CDR2 YYEKEE (reference sequence). CDR3: CASSPGTISYEQYF. The DNA of the CDR3 is TGTGCCAGCAGCCCAGGGACAATAAGCTACGAGCAGTACTTC.

The table lists this clonotype with a few counts. This chain links TRBV15 with TRBJ1-4; weak D call: TRBD1 (5 bases). The CDR3 totals 14 residues. The V and J ends lost 4 bases and 5 bases respectively, with 11 bases between them. The V gene's germline CDR1 is LNHNV and CDR2 YYDKDF (reference sequence). The CDR3 spells CATSKGRGNEKLFF. In DNA form, the CDR3 reads TGTGCCACCAGCAAGGGCCGGGGCAATGAAAAACTGTTTTTT. The full variable domain, in which reference TRBV15 and TRBJ1-4 provide the parts outside the CDR3, is DAMVIQNPRYQVTQFGKPVTLSCSQTLNHNVMYWYQQKSSQAPKLLFHYYDKDFNNEADTPDNFQSRRPNTSFCFLDIRSPGLGDTAMYLCATSKGRGNEKLFFGSGTQLSVL.

V and J are TRBV6-6 and TRBJ1-1, with a weak D call TRBD1 (5 bases). This CDR3 is built from 13 residues. In germline, CDR1 is MNHNY, CDR2 SVGAGI (reference sequence). V was pared by 4 bases and J by 4 bases, with 10 bases between. The CDR3 spells CASSSQGLTEAFF. The CDR3 nucleotides are TGTGCCAGCAGTTCCCAGGGACTCACTGAAGCTTTCTTT.

This clonotype showed up just a few times. The gene calls are TRBV7-9 and TRBJ2-5; D ambiguous. Trimming removed 6 bases from V and 8 bases from J, with 13 bases in between. The germline CDR1 and CDR2 sequences are SEHNR and FQNEAQ (reference sequence). The CDR3 consists of 12 residues. The CDR3 DNA follows: TGTGCCAGCAGTCTCTCGGTGGAAACCCAGTACTTC. It encodes CASSLSVETQYF.

Worth noting for this clonotype: In this CDR3 the conserved last residue, phenylalanine or tryptophan, is missing, so a read error is likely. V and J are TRBV7-2 and TRBJ1-1, with D maybe TRBD1 (6 bases). The CDR3 loop spans 15 amino acids. Looked up from germline, CDR1 is SGHTA and CDR2 is FQGNSA. V lost 6 bases to trimming and J lost 0 bases, with 14 bases between them. DNA for the CDR3: TGTGCCAGCAGTAGGGGGGCTGGCTTGAACACTGAAGCTTTCTCT. Encoded protein: CASSRGAGLNTEAFS.